The next 30 T cell receptor beta chains were all read from a single sample in a study of blood T cell repertoires in COVID-19. Here immunoSEQ multiplex PCR was the method, and the copy in TCRdb shows in-frame clones only, minus some. The sample lists around 500,000 clones, about 88% occurring once. Sequencing was carried out using PBMCs or T cells enriched from blood (not recorded which). These TCRs come from a woman aged 60-75 years who had recovered from COVID-19.

The gene calls are TRBV10-3 and TRBJ1-4; 8 nucleotides align to TRBD1. V was clipped by 6 bases and J by 3 bases; unmatched bases: 6. The CDR3 contains 15 residues. Germline CDR1 reads ENHRY; CDR2 reads SYGVKD. The DNA for the CDR3 is TGTGCCATCAGCCACGACAGGGGACCTAATGAAAAACTGTTTTTT. Protein product: CAISHDRGPNEKLFF.

CDR3 sequence (DNA): TGTGCCAGCAGTGAACTAGGTGGCAATCAGCCCCAGCATTTT. Its protein is CASSELGGNQPQHF. The V call is TRBV2, the J call TRBJ1-5; D call uncertain. The CDR3 sequence is 14 residues long. Deletions cut 2 bases from V and 2 bases from J, with 7 bases between. CDR1 is SNHLY, CDR2 FYNNEI, per germline.

V is TRBV6-5 and J is TRBJ2-7, with D perhaps matching TRBD1 (5 bases). Trimming cost V 6 bases and J 1 base, with 13 bases left between them. In germline, CDR1 is MNHEY, CDR2 SVGAGI. The CDR3 covers 14 residues. Here the CDR3 reads CASRKRSGSYEQYV. The DNA for the CDR3 is TGTGCCAGCAGAAAAAGGTCAGGGTCCTACGAGCAGTACGTC.

The genes are TRBV10-3 and TRBJ1-5; no reliable D call. The CDR3 loop spans 13 amino acids. Trimming removed 3 bases at V and 7 bases at J, with 10 bases between. Germline V gives CDR1 ENHRY, CDR2 SYGVKD. The CDR3, as DNA: TGTGCCATCAGTGACAGGTCGGGGCAGCCCCAGCATTTT. Translation: CAISDRSGQPQHF.

In nucleotides, the CDR3 is TGTGCCAGCAGCGACGGGACAGTGGGAGTGGAGACCCAGTACTTC. This sequence encodes CASSDGTVGVETQYF. The chain combines TRBV9 with TRBJ2-5, with 7 bases aligning to TRBD1. Germline V gene lookup returns CDR1 SGDLS and CDR2 YYNGEE. V lost 3 bases, J lost 5 bases, and 10 bases stayed unmatched. The CDR3 extends over 15 amino acids. Variable domain in full (rest from reference TRBV9 and TRBJ2-5): DSGVTQTPKHLITATGQRVTLRCSPRSGDLSVYWYQQSLDQGLQFLIQYYNGEERAKGNILERFSAQQFPDLHSELNLSSLELGDSALYFCASSDGTVGVETQYFGPGTRLLVL.

V is TRBV19 and J is TRBJ1-6; D remains ambiguous. V gave up 4 bases and J gave up 4 bases, with 11 bases separating them. The germline V gene encodes CDR1 LNHDA and CDR2 SQIVND (reference sequence). There are 15 residues in the CDR3. CDR3 amino acids: CASSSQSGYNSPLHF. Written as DNA, the CDR3 is TGTGCCAGTAGTAGCCAGTCGGGGTATAATTCACCCCTCCACTTT.

The J gene is TRBJ2-1, the V gene TRBV11-2; 13 positions agree with TRBD2. Germline V lookup: CDR1 SGHAT, CDR2 FQNNGV. The CDR3 consists of 19 residues. J was trimmed by 0 bases and V by 3 bases; bases with no gene match: 8. For the CDR3, the DNA is TGTGCCAGCAGCTTCCCGACTAGCGGGGGGACGAGCTCCTACAATGAGCAGTTCTTC. It yields the protein CASSFPTSGGTSSYNEQFF.

The rearrangement uses TRBV5-1 and TRBJ1-6; tentatively, D is TRBD1 (6 bases). The CDR3 extends over 14 amino acids. V lost 4 bases and J 10 bases, leaving 15 bases between the germline ends. CDR1 SGHRS and CDR2 YFSETQ come from the germline V gene. The CDR3 DNA reads TGCGCCAGCAGCCCGGGCCCCCAGGGGTCACCCCTCCACTTT. Its protein product is CASSPGPQGSPLHF.

The rearrangement links TRBV5-1 to TRBJ2-1, with D possibly TRBD2 on 6 matching bases. CDR3 length: 14 residues. V was clipped by 4 bases and J by 8 bases, with 16 bases between them. Germline loops: CDR1 SGHRS, CDR2 YFSETQ. The CDR3 sequence: CASSKVGGFDEQFF. CDR3 coding DNA: TGCGCCAGCAGCAAGGTGGGAGGCTTCGATGAGCAGTTCTTC.

This clone was picked up one time. The rearrangement links TRBV6-5 to TRBJ2-1, with D possibly matching TRBD1 (5 bases). Germline CDR1 MNHEY, CDR2 SVGAGI. Trimming removed 0 bases at V and 5 bases at J, with 11 bases between. The CDR3 has 15 amino acids. For the CDR3, the DNA is TGTGCCAGCAGTTACTCCGGCAGGGCGGACAATGAGCAGTTCTTC. Translation: CASSYSGRADNEQFF.

The chain has TRBV29-1 and TRBJ1-1; 7 bases match TRBD1. Trimming at V came to 4 bases and at J to 0 bases, leaving 5 bases not matched to a gene. The CDR3 extends over 14 amino acids. Per germline, CDR1 SQVTM and CDR2 ANQGSEA. This CDR3 reads CSVVSGTVNTEAFF. The DNA of the CDR3 is TGCAGCGTTGTATCCGGGACAGTGAACACTGAAGCTTTCTTT.

The chain is built from TRBV11-2 and TRBJ2-6; D is perhaps TRBD2 (6 bases). Germline loops: CDR1 SGHAT, CDR2 FQNNGV. CDR3 length: 16 amino acids. V lost 0 bases, J lost 4 bases, and 10 bases lay in between. CDR3 protein: CASSLESGVGANVLTF. As DNA, the CDR3 is TGTGCCAGCAGCTTAGAATCGGGGGTCGGGGCCAACGTCCTGACTTTC.

The CDR3 sequence: CASSVGVSGGYEQYF. The DNA of the CDR3 is TGTGCCAGCAGCGTAGGAGTTAGCGGGGGGTACGAGCAGTACTTC. The V gene is TRBV9, the J gene TRBJ2-7; 10 positions agree with TRBD2. Germline CDR1 and CDR2: SGDLS and YYNGEE. The V segment lost 0 bases and the J segment 4 bases; nucleotides outside the gene matches: 4. The CDR3 contains 15 residues.

The rearrangement links TRBV6-1 to TRBJ2-5; 13 bases align to TRBD2. The germline V gene has CDR1 MNHNS and CDR2 SASEGT. The ends lost 4 bases at V and 4 bases at J; junction bases unmatched: 6. The CDR3 extends over 16 amino acids. The CDR3 sequence: CASSGFGTSGAETQYF. The CDR3 DNA reads as TGTGCCAGCAGTGGATTCGGGACTAGCGGGGCAGAGACCCAGTACTTC.

This clone occurred a few times. The genes are TRBV2 and TRBJ1-5; D gene uncertain. CDR3 size: 14 residues. Germline CDR1 is SNHLY and CDR2 is FYNNEI. Trimming shortened V by 4 bases and J by 9 bases, and 16 bases separated the two germline ends. The CDR3 sequence is CASSAGKGFGPQHF. The CDR3, as DNA: TGTGCCAGCAGTGCGGGAAAGGGATTTGGGCCCCAGCATTTT. Variable domain in full (rest from reference TRBV2 and TRBJ1-5): EPEVTQTPSHQVTQMGQEVILRCVPISNHLYFYWYRQILGQKVEFLVSFYNNEISEKSEIFDDQFSVERPDGSNFTLKIRSTKLEDSAMYFCASSAGKGFGPQHFGDGTRLSIL.

The V call is TRBV10-3, the J call TRBJ1-1; TRBD1 might be the D (6 bases). CDR1 ENHRY and CDR2 SYGVKD come from the germline V gene. This CDR3 region has 15 residues. The V end lost 5 bases, the J end lost 4 bases, and 17 bases lay between the germline ends. This CDR3 is CAISPDLQGGTEAFF. The CDR3 DNA follows: TGTGCCATCAGTCCCGACCTACAGGGTGGCACTGAAGCTTTCTTT.

V and J are TRBV30 and TRBJ1-4; TRBD1 matches 8 bases. V lost 3 bases and J lost 8; bases outside the gene matches: 14. Germline CDR1 is GTSNPN and CDR2 is SVGIG (reference sequence). The CDR3 contains 16 residues. The CDR3 sequence is CAWSPDRTGRREKLFF. CDR3 nucleotides: TGTGCCTGGAGCCCAGACAGGACAGGGCGTCGGGAAAAACTGTTTTTT.

The rearrangement joins TRBV27 to TRBJ1-6; TRBD1 matches at 7 bases. The CDR3 is 16 amino acids. J was trimmed by 9 bases and V by 1 base; bases with no gene match: 9. Germline CDR1 is MNHEY and CDR2 is SMNVEV (reference sequence). CDR3 nucleotide sequence: TGTGCCAGCAGTTTATGGGGCAGGGGGTTGGGTTCACCCCTCCACTTT. This gives the protein CASSLWGRGLGSPLHF.

The rearrangement links TRBV27 to TRBJ2-2; 10 nucleotides line up with TRBD1. The trim removed 7 bases at V and 1 base at J, leaving 6 bases unmatched. Looked up from germline, CDR1 is MNHEY and CDR2 is SMNVEV (reference sequence). This CDR3 has 16 amino acids. This CDR3 reads CASKGGTGENTGELFF. DNA for the CDR3: TGTGCCAGCAAAGGGGGGACAGGGGAGAACACCGGGGAGCTGTTTTTT.

This chain uses TRBV2 with TRBJ2-2, with D perhaps matching TRBD1 (6 bases). The CDR3 has 11 residues. The V gene lost 6 bases and the J gene lost 8 bases, with 7 bases spanning the gap. Germline assignment: CDR1 SNHLY and CDR2 FYNNEI. CDR3 amino acids: CASRGTGELFF. CDR3 DNA sequence: TGTGCCAGCAGGGGGACAGGGGAGCTGTTTTTT.

The rearrangement joins TRBV3-1 (or the pseudogene TRBV3-2) to TRBJ1-3, with D uncertain. The CDR3 length is 14 residues. The ends were cut back, 3 bases at V and 3 bases at J, with 9 bases in the middle. CDR1 is LGHDT and CDR2 is YNNKEL in the germline V gene (reference sequence). CDR3 DNA sequence: TGTGCCAGCAGCCATTCCACGGGTGGAAACACCATATATTTT. It encodes CASSHSTGGNTIYF.

The V call is TRBV9, the J call TRBJ2-2; a possible D gene is TRBD2 (6 bases). The CDR3 loop spans 16 amino acids. The germline V gene encodes CDR1 SGDLS and CDR2 YYNGEE. Trimming removed 0 bases from V and 6 bases from J, with 15 bases in between. CDR3 in amino acids: CASSVVGTRTPGELFF. The DNA for the CDR3 is TGTGCCAGCAGCGTAGTGGGGACTCGAACACCCGGGGAGCTGTTTTTT. Full variable domain (missing parts from reference TRBV9 and TRBJ2-2): DSGVTQTPKHLITATGQRVTLRCSPRSGDLSVYWYQQSLDQGLQFLIQYYNGEERAKGNILERFSAQQFPDLHSELNLSSLELGDSALYFCASSVVGTRTPGELFFGEGSRLTVL.

The chain combines TRBV27 with TRBJ1-1; D is unresolved. Trimming took 2 bases from V and 0 from J, leaving 4 bases between them. The CDR3 is made up of 13 amino acids. CDR1 is MNHEY and CDR2 is SMNVEV in the germline V gene (reference sequence). CDR3 coding DNA: TGTGCCAGCAGTTTAGGCATGAACACTGAAGCTTTCTTT. Amino acids: CASSLGMNTEAFF.

V is TRBV19 and J is TRBJ1-3, with 7 nucleotides matching TRBD1. The CDR3 sequence is 16 residues long. The V segment lost 5 bases and the J segment 2 bases; nucleotides outside the gene matches: 9. Germline CDR1 LNHDA, CDR2 SQIVND (reference sequence). This CDR3 reads CASSPGDRAPGNTIYF. The CDR3 DNA reads as TGTGCCAGTAGTCCCGGAGACAGGGCCCCTGGAAACACCATATATTTT.

A note on this clone: This same CDR3 is encoded by further DNA sequences in the sample. The gene calls are TRBV6-5 and TRBJ1-5; 11 bases line up with TRBD1. Germline V gene lookup returns CDR1 MNHEY and CDR2 SVGAGI. The CDR3 is 14 residues long. Losses at the gene ends were 8 bases for V and 4 bases for J; bases not matched to a gene: 4. This CDR3 reads CASRGQGGNQPQHF. For the CDR3, the DNA is TGTGCCAGCCGGGGACAGGGGGGGAATCAGCCCCAGCATTTT.

V is TRBV28 and J is TRBJ1-2; unclear D gene. V lost 8 bases, J lost 0 bases, and 7 bases lay in between. In germline, CDR1 is MDHEN, CDR2 SYDVKM. This CDR3 has 12 residues. The CDR3 nucleotides are TGTGCCAGCCGGGAGCCTAACTATGGCTACACCTTC. Translating gives CASREPNYGYTF.

The chain has TRBV19 and TRBJ1-2; 8 bases are shared with TRBD1. This CDR3 has 14 amino acids. With 3 bases clipped from V and 6 bases from J, the junction kept 6 bases outside the gene matches. Germline assignment: CDR1 LNHDA and CDR2 SQIVND (reference sequence). The CDR3, as DNA: TGTGCCAGTAGTATTCGAGACAGGGGCAATGGCTACACCTTC. Encoded protein: CASSIRDRGNGYTF.

Worth noting for this clone: Other DNA variants within this sample encode the same CDR3. This rearrangement joins TRBV2 to TRBJ1-1, with TRBD1 identical over 11 bases. This CDR3 comprises 14 residues. The V segment lost 6 bases and the J segment 2 bases; nucleotides outside the gene matches: 2. CDR1 and CDR2 (germline): SNHLY, FYNNEI. In nucleotides, the CDR3 is TGTGCCAGCAGCGGGACAGGGGGAAACACTGAAGCTTTCTTT. It codes for CASSGTGGNTEAFF. The full variable domain, rest sourced from reference TRBV2 and TRBJ1-1, is EPEVTQTPSHQVTQMGQEVILRCVPISNHLYFYWYRQILGQKVEFLVSFYNNEISEKSEIFDDQFSVERPDGSNFTLKIRSTKLEDSAMYFCASSGTGGNTEAFFGQGTRLTVV.

The chain links TRBV13 to TRBJ2-7; 10 positions match TRBD1. V shed 5 bases and J 6 bases; nucleotides not matched to a gene: 13. The germline V gene encodes CDR1 PRHDT and CDR2 FYEKMQ (reference sequence). The CDR3 contains 16 residues. DNA of the CDR3: TGTGCCAGCAGCCGTTATATAGGGACAGGGGCGGGCGAGCAGTACTTC. Protein sequence: CASSRYIGTGAGEQYF.

The chain recombines TRBV30 with TRBJ2-3, with TRBD2 matching over 14 bases. The CDR3 loop spans 17 amino acids. The J segment lost 5 bases and the V segment lost 0 bases, leaving 7 bases of the junction unmatched. Germline CDR1 and CDR2: GTSNPN and SVGIG (reference sequence). The CDR3 loop reads CAWSVRTSGGLRDTQYF. The DNA for the CDR3 is TGTGCCTGGAGTGTGCGGACTAGCGGGGGGCTTCGAGATACGCAGTATTTT.